This paragraph reports one TCR beta chain. Its antigen is currently unknown. The record originates from a study of shared clonotypes between healthy human individuals. Study in general: CD4 naive cells filled three plates per donor, CD4 memory three, CD8 naive two and CD8 memory one. Study-level findings and limits: The four-donor shared clonotypes exceeded non-shared clonotypes in generation probability, with non-shared ones scoring lower.

It was CD45RO-negative cells, positively selected for CCR7, that made up naive CD8 cells, with terminally differentiated effector memory CD45RA+ cells excluded. The protocol was immunoSEQ multiplex PCR, while the TCRdb copy is restricted to in-frame clones and leaves out a portion. Of 1.5 million to 2.5 million clones listed, just under 95% were seen once; the top ten hold 1% to 1.5%. This CDR3 spans 13 amino acids. V lost 3 bases and J 7 bases, leaving 12 bases between the germline ends. Germline V CDR1 and CDR2: SEHNR, FQNEAQ (reference sequence). V and J are TRBV7-9 and TRBJ1-1; D not certain. The sequenced material came from naive CD8+ T cells sorted from blood. This receptor was identified in a young man in good health. CDR3 bases: TGTGCCAGCAGCTTTCTCCTTATGGATGAAGCTTTCTTT. It yields the protein CASSFLLMDEAFF.